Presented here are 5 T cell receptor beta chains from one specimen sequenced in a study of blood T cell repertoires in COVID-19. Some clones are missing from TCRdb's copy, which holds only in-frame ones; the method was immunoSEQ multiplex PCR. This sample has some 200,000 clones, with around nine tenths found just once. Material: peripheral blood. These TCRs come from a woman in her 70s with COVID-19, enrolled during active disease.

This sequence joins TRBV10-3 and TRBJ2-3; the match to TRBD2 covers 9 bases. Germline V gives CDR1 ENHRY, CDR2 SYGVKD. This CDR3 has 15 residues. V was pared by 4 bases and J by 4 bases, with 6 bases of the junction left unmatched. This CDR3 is CAISGLAGAADTQYF. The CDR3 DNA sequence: TGTGCCATCAGTGGGTTAGCGGGAGCGGCAGATACGCAGTATTTT.

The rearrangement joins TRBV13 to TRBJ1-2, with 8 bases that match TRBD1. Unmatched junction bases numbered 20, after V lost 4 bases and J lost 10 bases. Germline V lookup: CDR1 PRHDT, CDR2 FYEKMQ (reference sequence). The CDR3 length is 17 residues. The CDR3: CASSSRNYFGQGGVYTF. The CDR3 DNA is TGTGCCAGCAGCTCCAGGAATTACTTCGGACAGGGTGGTGTCTACACCTTC. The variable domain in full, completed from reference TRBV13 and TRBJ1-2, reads AAGVIQSPRHLIKEKRETATLKCYPIPRHDTVYWYQQGPGQDPQFLISFYEKMQSDKGSIPDRFSAQQFSDYHSELNMSSLELGDSALYFCASSSRNYFGQGGVYTFGSGTRLTVV.

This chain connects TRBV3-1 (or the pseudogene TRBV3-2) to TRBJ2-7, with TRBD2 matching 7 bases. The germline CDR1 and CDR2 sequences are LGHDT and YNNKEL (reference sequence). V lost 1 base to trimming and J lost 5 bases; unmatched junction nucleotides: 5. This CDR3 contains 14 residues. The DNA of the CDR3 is TGTGCCAGCAGCCAAGGACTAGCAGTAGACGAGCAGTACTTC. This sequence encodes CASSQGLAVDEQYF.

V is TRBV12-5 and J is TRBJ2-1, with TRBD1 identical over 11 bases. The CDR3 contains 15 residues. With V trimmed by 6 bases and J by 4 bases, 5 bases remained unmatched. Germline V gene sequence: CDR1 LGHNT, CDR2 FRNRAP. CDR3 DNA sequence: TGTGCTAGTGGCCGTGGGACAGGGGGATACAATGAGCAGTTCTTC. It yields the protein CASGRGTGGYNEQFF.

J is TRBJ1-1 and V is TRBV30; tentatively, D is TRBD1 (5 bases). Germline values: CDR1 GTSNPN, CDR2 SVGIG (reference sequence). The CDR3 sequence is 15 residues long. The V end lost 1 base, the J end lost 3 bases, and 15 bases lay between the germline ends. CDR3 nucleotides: TGTGCCTGGAGTGACCCGACTAGGGGTGACACTGAAGCTTTCTTT. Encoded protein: CAWSDPTRGDTEAFF.